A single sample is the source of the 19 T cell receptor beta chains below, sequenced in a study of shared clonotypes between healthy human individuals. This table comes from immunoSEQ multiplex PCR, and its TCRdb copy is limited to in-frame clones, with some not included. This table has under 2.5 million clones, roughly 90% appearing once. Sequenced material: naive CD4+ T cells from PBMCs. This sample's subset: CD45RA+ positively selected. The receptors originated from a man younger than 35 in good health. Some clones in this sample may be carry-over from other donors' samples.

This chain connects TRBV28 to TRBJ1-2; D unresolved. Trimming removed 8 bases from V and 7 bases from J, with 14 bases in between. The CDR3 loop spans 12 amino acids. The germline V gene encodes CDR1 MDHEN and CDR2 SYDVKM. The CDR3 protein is CASGSGRSGYTF. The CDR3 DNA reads TGTGCCAGCGGCTCGGGTAGGAGTGGCTACACCTTC.

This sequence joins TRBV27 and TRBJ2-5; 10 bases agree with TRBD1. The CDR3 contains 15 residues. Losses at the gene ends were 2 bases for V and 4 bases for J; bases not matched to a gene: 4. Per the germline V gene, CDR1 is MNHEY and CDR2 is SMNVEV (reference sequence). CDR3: CASSLRDRGRETQYF. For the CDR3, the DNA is TGTGCCAGCAGTTTAAGGGACAGGGGTCGAGAGACCCAGTACTTC.

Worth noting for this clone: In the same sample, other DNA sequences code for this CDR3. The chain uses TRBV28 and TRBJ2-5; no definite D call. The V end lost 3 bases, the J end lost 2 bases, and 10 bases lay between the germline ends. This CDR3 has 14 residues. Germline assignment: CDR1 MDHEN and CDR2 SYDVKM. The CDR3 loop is CASSLAGAQETQYF. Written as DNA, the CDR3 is TGTGCCAGCAGTTTGGCAGGAGCTCAAGAGACCCAGTACTTC.

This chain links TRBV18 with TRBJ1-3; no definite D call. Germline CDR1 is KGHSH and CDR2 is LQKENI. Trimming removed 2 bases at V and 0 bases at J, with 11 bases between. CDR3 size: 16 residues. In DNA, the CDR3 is TGTGCCAGCTCACCAGAGATGGGCACCTCTGGAAACACCATATATTTT. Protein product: CASSPEMGTSGNTIYF.

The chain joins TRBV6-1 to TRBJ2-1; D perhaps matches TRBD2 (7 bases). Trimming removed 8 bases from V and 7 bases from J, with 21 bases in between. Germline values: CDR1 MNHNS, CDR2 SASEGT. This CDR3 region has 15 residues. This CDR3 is CASAKGVAGGNEQFF. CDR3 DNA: TGTGCCAGCGCAAAGGGGGTAGCGGGCGGTAATGAGCAGTTCTTC.

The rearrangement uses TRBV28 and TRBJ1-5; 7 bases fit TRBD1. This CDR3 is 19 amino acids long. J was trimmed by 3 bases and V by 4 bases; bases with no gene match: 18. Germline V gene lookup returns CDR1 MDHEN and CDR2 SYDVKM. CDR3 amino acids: CASSSPLQGTKKLNQPQHF. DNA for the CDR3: TGTGCCAGCAGTTCCCCTCTACAGGGGACCAAAAAACTCAATCAGCCCCAGCATTTT.

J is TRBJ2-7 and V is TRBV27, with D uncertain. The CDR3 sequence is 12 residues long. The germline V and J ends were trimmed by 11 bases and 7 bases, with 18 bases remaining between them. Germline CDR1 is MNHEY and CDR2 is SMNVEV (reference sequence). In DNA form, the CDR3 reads TGTGCCTCCCGTACCGGATTTGGGGAGCAGTACTTC. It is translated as CASRTGFGEQYF.

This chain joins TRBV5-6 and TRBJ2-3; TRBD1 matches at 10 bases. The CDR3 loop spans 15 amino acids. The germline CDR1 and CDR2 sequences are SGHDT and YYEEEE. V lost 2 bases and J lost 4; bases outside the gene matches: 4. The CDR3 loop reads CASSLDRGQSDTQYF. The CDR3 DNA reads TGTGCCAGCAGCTTAGACAGGGGGCAGTCAGATACGCAGTATTTT.

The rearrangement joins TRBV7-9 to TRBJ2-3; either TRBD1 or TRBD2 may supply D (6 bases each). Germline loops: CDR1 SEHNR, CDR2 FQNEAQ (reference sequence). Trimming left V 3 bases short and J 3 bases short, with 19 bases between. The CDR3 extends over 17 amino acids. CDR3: CASSFLILGGGTDTQYF. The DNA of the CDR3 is TGTGCCAGCAGCTTTCTCATTTTAGGAGGGGGAACAGATACGCAGTATTTT.

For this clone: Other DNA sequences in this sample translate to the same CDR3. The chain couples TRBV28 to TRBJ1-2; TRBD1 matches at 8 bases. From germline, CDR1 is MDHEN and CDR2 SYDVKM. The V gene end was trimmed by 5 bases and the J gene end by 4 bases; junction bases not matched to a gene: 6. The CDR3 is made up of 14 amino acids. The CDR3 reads CASSDRGRFYGYTF. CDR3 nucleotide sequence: TGTGCCAGCAGTGACAGGGGAAGGTTCTATGGCTACACCTTC.

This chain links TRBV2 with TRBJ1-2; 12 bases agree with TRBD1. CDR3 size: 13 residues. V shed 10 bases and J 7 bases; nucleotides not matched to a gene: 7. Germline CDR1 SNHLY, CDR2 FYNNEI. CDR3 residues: CATRGQGASGYTF. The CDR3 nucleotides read TGTGCCACCAGGGGACAGGGGGCTTCTGGCTACACCTTC.

The CDR3 here is CASSQRWRQGAGNEQFF. CDR3 in DNA: TGTGCCAGCAGCCAAAGATGGCGACAGGGCGCTGGTAATGAGCAGTTCTTC. The chain employs TRBV4-2 and TRBJ2-1; TRBD1 matches 7 bases. CDR1 is LGHNA, CDR2 YNFKEQ, per germline. V lost 2 bases to trimming and J lost 7 bases; unmatched junction nucleotides: 14. The CDR3 runs 17 residues.

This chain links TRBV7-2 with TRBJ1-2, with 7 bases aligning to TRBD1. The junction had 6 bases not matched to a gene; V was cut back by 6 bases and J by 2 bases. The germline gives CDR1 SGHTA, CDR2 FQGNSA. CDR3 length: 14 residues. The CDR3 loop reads CASSLRTGNYGYTF. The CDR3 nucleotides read TGTGCCAGCAGTTTGAGGACAGGCAACTATGGCTACACCTTC.

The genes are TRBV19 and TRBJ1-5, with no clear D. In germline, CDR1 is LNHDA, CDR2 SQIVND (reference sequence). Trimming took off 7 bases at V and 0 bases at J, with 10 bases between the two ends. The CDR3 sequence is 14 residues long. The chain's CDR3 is CASKFGNSNQPQHF. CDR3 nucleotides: TGTGCCAGTAAGTTCGGAAATAGCAATCAGCCCCAGCATTTT.

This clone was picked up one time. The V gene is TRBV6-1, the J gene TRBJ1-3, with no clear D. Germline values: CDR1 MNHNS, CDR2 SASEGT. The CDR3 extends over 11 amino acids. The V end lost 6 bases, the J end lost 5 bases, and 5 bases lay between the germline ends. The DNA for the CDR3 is TGTGCCAGCAGACAGAGAAACACCATATATTTT. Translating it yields CASRQRNTIYF.

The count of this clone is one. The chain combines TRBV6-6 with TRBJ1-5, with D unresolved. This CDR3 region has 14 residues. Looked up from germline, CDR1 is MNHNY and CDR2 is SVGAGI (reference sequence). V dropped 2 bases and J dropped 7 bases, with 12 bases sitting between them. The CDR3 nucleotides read TGTGCCAGCAGTTACCAATGGGGAGGGCAGCCCCAGCATTTT. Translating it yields CASSYQWGGQPQHF.

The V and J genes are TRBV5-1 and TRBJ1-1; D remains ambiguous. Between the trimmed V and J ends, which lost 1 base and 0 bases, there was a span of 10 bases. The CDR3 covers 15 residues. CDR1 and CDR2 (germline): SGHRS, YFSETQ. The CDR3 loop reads CASSLTSAMNTEAFF. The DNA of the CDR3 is TGCGCCAGCAGCTTGACGTCCGCCATGAACACTGAAGCTTTCTTT.

The CDR3 region has the DNA TGTGCCAGCAGCCCCCATGCCGGGACAGGCCTTTACAATGAGCAGTTCTTC. Protein sequence: CASSPHAGTGLYNEQFF. The genes are TRBV9 and TRBJ2-1; 8 bases agree with TRBD1. J gave up 4 bases and V 4 bases, and 13 bases lay outside the gene matches. The CDR3 has 17 amino acids. The germline V gene encodes CDR1 SGDLS and CDR2 YYNGEE.

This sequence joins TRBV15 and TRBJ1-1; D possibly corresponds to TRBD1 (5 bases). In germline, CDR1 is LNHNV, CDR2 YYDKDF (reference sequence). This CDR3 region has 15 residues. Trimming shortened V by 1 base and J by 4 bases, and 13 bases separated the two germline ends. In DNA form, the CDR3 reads TGTGCCACCAGCAGAGGGGACGGTTTTGCCACTGAAGCTTTCTTT. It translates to CATSRGDGFATEAFF.